This entry describes one TCR beta chain. What it recognizes is unknown. This specimen belongs to a study of cytomegalovirus exposure and HLA in healthy donors. Whole-study results and caveats: Later analysis demonstrated an association between a missense DCLRE1C variant and TCR beta V- and J-gene trimming.

With 60 Vbeta and 13 Jbeta primers, the PCR was carried out. Produced via immunoSEQ multiplex PCR; TCRdb's table is partial and in-frame only. In the table there are roughly 130,000 clones, about 79% of which are singletons. This CDR3 spans 15 amino acids. CDR1 is PRHDT, CDR2 FYEKMQ, per germline (reference sequence). J lost 9 bases, V lost 4 bases, and 9 bases had no gene match. This chain connects TRBV13 to TRBJ2-1, with 10 bases fitting TRBD2. The clonotype comes from a woman aged 18 to 35 in good health and CMV-seropositive. Input material: PBMCs. CDR3 loop: CASSSLAGGLVEQFF. CDR3 bases: TGTGCCAGCAGCTCCTTAGCGGGGGGTTTGGTTGAGCAGTTCTTC. Combining the CDR3 with reference TRBV13 and TRBJ2-1 gives the whole variable domain AAGVIQSPRHLIKEKRETATLKCYPIPRHDTVYWYQQGPGQDPQFLISFYEKMQSDKGSIPDRFSAQQFSDYHSELNMSSLELGDSALYFCASSSLAGGLVEQFFGPGTRLTVL.